The rows below give T cell receptor beta chains drawn from one sample of a study of blood T cell repertoires in COVID-19. TCRdb's copy holds only in-frame clones and misses some; the assay was immunoSEQ multiplex PCR. The profile shows around 400,000 clones, roughly 87% of them singletons. Sequenced: PBMCs or T cells enriched from blood (not recorded which). These TCRs come from a woman aged 45-65 years who had recovered from COVID-19. Each CDR3 is given with its conserved first and last residue. Fields, in order: CDR3 protein, CDR3 DNA, J gene, clone size, V gene, D gene. D genes are given only for firm matches. Size tells how often a clone was seen (once, few, many) or the class of an expanded clone, and some rows leave it out.

CASSQSSVWRGTEAFF	TGTGCCAGCAGCCAGTCGAGTGTCTGGCGGGGCACTGAAGCTTTCTTT	TRBJ1-1	NA	TRBV5-5	NA
CASSLLAGPHGYTF	TGTGCCAGCAGCTTGTTAGCGGGACCCCATGGCTACACCTTC	TRBJ1-2	NA	TRBV5-5	NA
CASSPFGTTYEQYF	TGTGCCAGCTCACCTTTTGGGACAACCTACGAGCAGTACTTC	TRBJ2-7	NA	TRBV18	NA
CATRGQGVDTQYF	TGTGCCACCAGGGGACAGGGGGTAGATACGCAGTATTTT	TRBJ2-3	NA	TRBV24-1	TRBD1
CASSYGQGADGYTF	TGCGCCAGCAGCTATGGACAGGGGGCTGATGGCTACACCTTC	TRBJ1-2	NA	TRBV5-1	TRBD1
CASSSPQTGLSYEQYF	TGTGCCAGCAGCTCGCCACAGACAGGGCTAAGCTACGAGCAGTACTTC	TRBJ2-7	many	TRBV7-9	TRBD1
CASSMWTGKAEAFF	TGTGCCAGTAGTATGTGGACAGGGAAAGCTGAAGCTTTCTTT	TRBJ1-1	NA	TRBV19	TRBD1
CASSLEASSYEQYF	TGTGCCAGCAGCTTGGAAGCTAGCTCCTACGAGCAGTACTTC	TRBJ2-7	NA	TRBV7-2	NA
CASSIRGNPDTQYF	TGTGCCAGTAGTATTAGGGGGAACCCAGATACGCAGTATTTT	TRBJ2-3	NA	TRBV19	NA
CASSWTSGRAEQYF	TGTGCCAGCAGTTGGACTAGCGGGAGGGCCGAGCAGTACTTC	TRBJ2-7	NA	TRBV6-2/TRBV6-3	TRBD2
CASSPLQVSTEAFF	TGTGCCAGCTCACCACTTCAGGTTAGCACTGAAGCTTTCTTT	TRBJ1-1	NA	TRBV18	NA
CASSTRDRATEKLFF	TGTGCCAGCAGCACTCGGGACAGGGCGACTGAAAAACTGTTTTTT	TRBJ1-4	NA	TRBV9	TRBD1
CAWQRNRGDAGYTF	TGTGCCTGGCAACGCAACAGGGGCGATGCTGGCTACACCTTC	TRBJ1-2	NA	TRBV30	TRBD1
CATQGAGNYGYTF	TGTGCCACCCAGGGGGCGGGGAACTATGGCTACACCTTC	TRBJ1-2	NA	TRBV19	TRBD1
CASSAGTISYEQYF	TGTGCCAGTAGCGCCGGGACAATTTCCTACGAGCAGTACTTC	TRBJ2-7	NA	TRBV19	NA
CASSPNRAAEAFF	TGTGCCAGCTCACCAAACAGGGCCGCTGAAGCTTTCTTT	TRBJ1-1	NA	TRBV18	NA
CASSQEWDNKDEQYF	TGCGCCAGCAGCCAAGAATGGGACAACAAGGACGAGCAGTACTTC	TRBJ2-7	NA	TRBV4-3	NA
CASSQSRGRADTQYF	TGTGCCAGCAGCCAATCTCGCGGGAGGGCAGATACGCAGTATTTT	TRBJ2-3	few	TRBV3-1/TRBV3-2	TRBD2
CASSLLSQPQHF	TGTGCCAGCAGCTTATTGAGTCAGCCCCAGCATTTT	TRBJ1-5	NA	TRBV13	NA
CASSLGYRDYEQYF	TGCGCCAGCAGCTTGGGGTACAGAGACTACGAGCAGTACTTC	TRBJ2-7	NA	TRBV5-1	NA
CASSYGTAIYEQYF	TGTGCCAGCAGTTACGGGACAGCTATCTACGAGCAGTACTTC	TRBJ2-7	NA	TRBV6-5	TRBD1
CASIPEAATYGYTF	TGTGCCAGTATTCCCGAGGCGGCGACCTATGGCTACACCTTC	TRBJ1-2	NA	TRBV19	NA
CSASQGFSYEQYF	TGCAGTGCAAGTCAGGGGTTTTCCTACGAGCAGTACTTC	TRBJ2-7	NA	TRBV20-1	NA
CGTTISSGNTIYF	TGTGGTACAACCATTTCATCTGGAAACACCATATATTTT	TRBJ1-3	NA	TRBV6-6	NA
CASSLYGVVPYEQYF	TGTGCCAGCAGCCTCTACGGGGTCGTGCCCTACGAGCAGTACTTC	TRBJ2-7	NA	TRBV13	NA
CASSHGRPGLENIQYF	TGCGCCAGCAGCCATGGAAGACCGGGACTAGAGAACATTCAGTACTTC	TRBJ2-4	NA	TRBV4-3	TRBD2
CASSLYPGMSYNEQFF	TGCGCCAGCAGCTTGTACCCAGGGATGTCCTACAATGAGCAGTTCTTC	TRBJ2-1	NA	TRBV5-1	NA
CASSPGGLAGAGELFF	TGTGCCAGCAGCCCGGGGGGACTAGCGGGAGCCGGGGAGCTGTTTTTT	TRBJ2-2	NA	TRBV9	TRBD2
CASSGMTGTGLYEQYF	TGCGCCAGCAGCGGAATGACCGGGACAGGGCTCTACGAGCAGTACTTC	TRBJ2-7	once	TRBV5-1	TRBD1
CASSPSPVVEKLFF	TGTGCCAGCAGCCCCTCCCCGGTCGTCGAAAAACTGTTTTTT	TRBJ1-4	NA	TRBV11-3	NA
CASSLSAHPVDYGYTF	TGTGCCAGCAGCTTATCCGCGCACCCGGTGGACTATGGCTACACCTTC	TRBJ1-2	NA	TRBV7-2	NA
CASSKEQGARSTQYF	TGTGCCAGCAGCAAAGAACAGGGGGCCCGGAGTACGCAGTATTTT	TRBJ2-3	NA	TRBV6-4	TRBD1
CASSFTGWHSDTQYF	TGTGCCAGCAGCTTTACGGGGTGGCATTCAGATACGCAGTATTTT	TRBJ2-3	NA	TRBV7-2	NA
CASSETPGMVGGYTF	TGTGCCAGCAGCGAGACACCAGGGATGGTGGGTGGCTACACCTTC	TRBJ1-2	few	TRBV11-2	NA
CASSLGANNQPQHF	TGTGCCAGCAGTCTGGGGGCAAACAATCAGCCCCAGCATTTT	TRBJ1-5	NA	TRBV2	NA
CASSFRASGSLSSYNEQFF	TGTGCCAGCAGCTTCAGGGCTAGCGGAAGTCTCAGCTCCTACAATGAGCAGTTCTTC	TRBJ2-1	NA	TRBV5-6	TRBD2
CASSISDRSNSPLHF	TGTGCCAGTAGTATCTCTGACAGGTCGAATTCACCCCTCCACTTT	TRBJ1-6	few	TRBV19	NA
CASSFRRTGATGELFF	TGTGCCAGCAGTTTCCGACGAACAGGGGCCACCGGGGAGCTGTTTTTT	TRBJ2-2	NA	TRBV6-2/TRBV6-3	TRBD1
CASSQSSRNQPQHF	TGTGCCAGCAGCCAGAGTTCCAGGAATCAGCCCCAGCATTTT	TRBJ1-5	once	TRBV3-1/TRBV3-2	NA
CASSEADRGMAYEQYF	TGTGCCAGCAGCGAGGCTGACAGGGGAATGGCCTACGAGCAGTACTTC	TRBJ2-7	NA	TRBV7-9	TRBD1
CASRRKNTEAFF	TGTGCCAGCAGGAGAAAGAACACTGAAGCTTTCTTT	TRBJ1-1	NA	TRBV12-3/TRBV12-4	NA
CASSFRQDGTEAFF	TGTGCCAGCAGCTTTCGACAGGATGGCACTGAAGCTTTCTTT	TRBJ1-1	few	TRBV11-2	NA
CASSSLRRTGPLRDGYTF	TGTGCCAGCAGCTCCCTCCGACGGACAGGGCCATTAAGGGATGGCTACACCTTC	TRBJ1-2	NA	TRBV11-2	TRBD1
CASSRPGQGSGGYTF	TGTGCCAGCAGCCGCCCGGGACAGGGGTCGGGAGGCTACACCTTC	TRBJ1-2	many	TRBV4-2	TRBD1
CASSRERAGGHTGELFF	TGTGCCAGCAGCCGAGAGAGAGCGGGGGGGCACACCGGGGAGCTGTTTTTT	TRBJ2-2	NA	TRBV4-2	TRBD2
CASSVASQGNFYGYTF	TGTGCCAGCAGCGTAGCTTCGCAGGGAAATTTCTATGGCTACACCTTC	TRBJ1-2	NA	TRBV9	NA
CAWSLSGQGNSPLHF	TGTGCCTGGAGTCTTTCGGGACAGGGAAATTCACCCCTCCACTTT	TRBJ1-6	NA	TRBV30	TRBD1
CAWTIGTGNTEAFF	TGTGCCTGGACCATCGGGACAGGGAACACTGAAGCTTTCTTT	TRBJ1-1	NA	TRBV30	TRBD1
CASTPRGEGYNEQFF	TGTGCCAGCACCCCGCGGGGGGAGGGCTACAATGAGCAGTTCTTC	TRBJ2-1	NA	TRBV13	TRBD2
CASSPRGNQPQHF	TGTGCCAGCAGCCCCCGAGGAAATCAGCCCCAGCATTTT	TRBJ1-5	NA	TRBV7-8	NA